The present T cell receptor beta chain was sequenced within a study of blood T cell repertoires in COVID-19. Libraries were prepared by immunoSEQ multiplex PCR; TCRdb keeps only in-frame clonotypes and omits some of them. This table holds about 130,000 clones, around nine tenths found once. Enrolled during active infection, Seattle patients were then followed longitudinally. The CDR3 is 14 residues long. V dropped 3 bases and J dropped 6 bases, with 15 bases sitting between them. Looked up from germline, CDR1 is MGHRA and CDR2 is YSYEKL. The material sequenced was peripheral blood. The V gene is TRBV4-1, the J gene TRBJ2-7; D perhaps matches TRBD2 (7 bases). The TCR comes from a woman aged 65 to 85 with COVID-19, enrolled during active disease. In nucleotides, the CDR3 is TGCGCCAGCAGCCAGGCCCGGGGGGCCCTCGAGCAGTACTTC. It translates to CASSQARGALEQYF.